This TCR beta chain was captured by sequencing in a study of blood T cell repertoires in COVID-19. Study overall: T cells, B-cell-depleted T cells, or PBMCs provided the cDNA or gDNA that served as material.

The CDR3 is 15 amino acids. V was cut by 4 bases and J by 1 base, with 15 bases left in between. Germline CDR1 and CDR2: SGHNT and YYREEE (reference sequence). Per the original methods: Amplified reference gene primers provided the basis for estimating nucleated cell counts. The protocol was immunoSEQ multiplex PCR, while the TCRdb copy is restricted to in-frame clones and leaves out a portion. V, J and clone size are those of that table, while D and trimming were read from the DNA. The sample shows nearly 80,000 clones, around 90% of them seen only once. The V call is TRBV5-4, the J call TRBJ2-7, with a weak D call TRBD1 (5 bases). The sample comprised peripheral blood. The sequence came from a woman aged 80 or over with acute or convalescent COVID-19. CDR3 DNA: TGTGCCAGCAGCGGGGCCGGGCAGGGTTCCTACGAGCAGTACTTC. This sequence encodes CASSGAGQGSYEQYF.